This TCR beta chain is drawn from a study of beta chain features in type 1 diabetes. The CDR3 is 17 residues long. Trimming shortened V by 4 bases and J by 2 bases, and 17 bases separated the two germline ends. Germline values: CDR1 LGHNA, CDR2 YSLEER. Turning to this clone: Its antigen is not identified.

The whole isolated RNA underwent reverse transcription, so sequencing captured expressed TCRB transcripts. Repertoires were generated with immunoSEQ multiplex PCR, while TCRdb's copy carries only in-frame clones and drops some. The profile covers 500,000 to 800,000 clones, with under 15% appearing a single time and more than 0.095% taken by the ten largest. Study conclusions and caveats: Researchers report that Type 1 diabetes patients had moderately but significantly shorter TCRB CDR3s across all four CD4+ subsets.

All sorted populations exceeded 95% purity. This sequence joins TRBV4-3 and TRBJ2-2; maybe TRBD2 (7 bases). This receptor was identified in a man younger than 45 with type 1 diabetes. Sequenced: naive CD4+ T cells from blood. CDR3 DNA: TGCGCCAGCAGCCCGGTCGGGGGGCCGTATAACACCGGGGAGCTGTTTTTT. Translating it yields CASSPVGGPYNTGELFF.